Sequencing of this TCR beta chain was carried out in a study of cytomegalovirus exposure and HLA in healthy donors. This CDR3 comprises 15 residues. Per germline, CDR1 SGHRS and CDR2 YFSETQ. Between the trimmed V and J ends, which lost 1 base and 0 bases, there was a span of 10 bases. 13 Jbeta primers and 60 Vbeta primers were used for the PCR. Profiling relied on immunoSEQ multiplex PCR, and the TCRdb table lists in-frame clones only, not all of them. Of fewer than 350,000 clones listed, approximately 90% are singletons. This clonotype originated in a woman in her late teens or twenties in good health and CMV-seronegative. This chain uses TRBV5-1 with TRBJ2-5; D perhaps matches TRBD1 (6 bases). The sample comprised PBMCs. This CDR3 reads CASSLTGLYQETQYF. The CDR3 nucleotides are TGCGCCAGCAGCTTGACAGGGTTGTACCAAGAGACCCAGTACTTC.